These 32 T cell receptor beta chains share one sample of origin, sequenced in a study of cytomegalovirus exposure and HLA in healthy donors. Researchers ran the PCR with 60 Vbeta and 13 Jbeta primers. Here immunoSEQ multiplex PCR was the method, and the copy in TCRdb shows in-frame clones only, minus some. The data hold approximately 180,000 clones, with roughly four fifths observed a single time. Sequences were obtained from PBMCs. The receptors were sampled from a woman under 30 in good health and CMV-seronegative.

The chain joins TRBV7-9 to TRBJ2-5; a possible D gene is TRBD2 (5 bases). The germline V gene encodes CDR1 SEHNR and CDR2 FQNEAQ (reference sequence). Trimming removed 3 bases from V and 3 bases from J, with 17 bases in between. The CDR3 has 16 residues. Here the CDR3 DNA reads TGTGCCAGCAGCTTTCTCCAGGACTTACCAGAAGAGACCCAGTACTTC. Encoded protein: CASSFLQDLPEETQYF.

V gene TRBV5-1 combines with J gene TRBJ2-7; 11 bases agree with TRBD2. V shed 4 bases and J 6 bases; nucleotides not matched to a gene: 9. The germline V gene encodes CDR1 SGHRS and CDR2 YFSETQ. This CDR3 comprises 15 residues. The CDR3 DNA follows: TGCGCCAGCAGCGTAACTAGCGGGAGTAGTGTCGAGCAGTACTTC. It encodes CASSVTSGSSVEQYF.

The V call is TRBV5-6, the J call TRBJ1-1, with 8 bases aligning to TRBD1. The J segment lost 1 base and the V segment lost 4 bases, leaving 6 bases of the junction unmatched. Germline V gene lookup returns CDR1 SGHDT and CDR2 YYEEEE. This CDR3 is 15 amino acids long. CDR3 DNA sequence: TGTGCCAGCAGCCCAAGGGACAGGAGGAACACTGAAGCTTTCTTT. Encoded protein: CASSPRDRRNTEAFF.

The rearrangement uses TRBV10-1 and TRBJ2-1; 12 nucleotides agree with TRBD2. Germline V gives CDR1 WNHNN, CDR2 SYGVQD (reference sequence). J gave up 6 bases and V 8 bases, and 5 bases lay outside the gene matches. This CDR3 comprises 14 residues. DNA for the CDR3: TGCGCCAGCTCGGGACTAGCGGGTTCCAATGAGCAGTTCTTC. This sequence encodes CASSGLAGSNEQFF.

The rearrangement links TRBV30 to TRBJ1-1; TRBD1 agrees at 7 bases. The V and J ends lost 5 bases and 1 base, in that order; junction bases with no gene match: 7. The V gene's germline CDR1 is GTSNPN and CDR2 SVGIG (reference sequence). The CDR3 is 14 residues long. The CDR3 protein is CAWAKGQRNTEAFF. Here the CDR3 DNA reads TGTGCCTGGGCTAAGGGACAGCGGAACACTGAAGCTTTCTTT.

The chain couples TRBV19 to TRBJ1-5; 8 positions agree with TRBD1. V shed 10 bases, J shed 7 bases, and the junction held 9 bases outside the gene matches. Germline V gene sequence: CDR1 LNHDA, CDR2 SQIVND (reference sequence). The CDR3 has 13 residues. The CDR3 sequence: CATAGQGQQPQHF. Here the CDR3 DNA reads TGTGCCACCGCCGGACAGGGTCAACAGCCCCAGCATTTT.

This rearrangement joins TRBV25-1 to TRBJ2-7, with 7 bases identical to TRBD1. CDR3 length: 17 amino acids. From germline, CDR1 is MGHDK and CDR2 SYGVNS. The trim removed 0 bases at V and 3 bases at J, leaving 11 bases unmatched. This CDR3 is CASSEYILEQGDYEQYF. The DNA of the CDR3 is TGTGCCAGCAGTGAATATATTCTGGAGCAGGGGGACTACGAGCAGTACTTC.

This sequence joins TRBV15 and TRBJ1-5; 7 positions agree with TRBD1. This CDR3 contains 16 residues. Germline CDR1 and CDR2: LNHNV and YYDKDF (reference sequence). Losses at the gene ends were 1 base for V and 6 bases for J; bases not matched to a gene: 9. The CDR3 DNA sequence: TGTGCCACCAGCAGAGCCAAGGGGGCGAGGGTTCAGCCCCAGCATTTT. The encoded protein is CATSRAKGARVQPQHF.

V is TRBV13 and J is TRBJ2-1; 9 bases align to TRBD2. The CDR3 length is 16 residues. V lost 1 base to trimming and J lost 4 bases; unmatched junction nucleotides: 5. The germline CDR1 and CDR2 sequences are PRHDT and FYEKMQ (reference sequence). The CDR3 reads CASSLEASGAYNEQFF. CDR3 DNA: TGTGCCAGCAGCTTAGAGGCTAGCGGGGCTTACAATGAGCAGTTCTTC.

V gene TRBV11-3 combines with J gene TRBJ1-2, with D perhaps matching TRBD1 (6 bases). The V end lost 2 bases, the J end lost 7 bases, and 17 bases lay between the germline ends. The germline CDR1 and CDR2 sequences are SGHNT and YENEEA. The CDR3 length is 15 residues. The CDR3 coding sequence is TGTGCCAGCAGCTTACTTAGGGGCGGGGGCGGTGGCTACACCTTC. Its protein is CASSLLRGGGGGYTF.

V gene TRBV6-1 combines with J gene TRBJ1-1; a weak D match, TRBD1 (6 bases). The CDR3 covers 11 residues. Germline CDR1 is MNHNS and CDR2 is SASEGT. The V gene lost 6 bases and the J gene lost 10 bases, with 12 bases spanning the gap. CDR3 nucleotides: TGTGCCAGCAGCCAGGGGTTTGGAGCTTTCTTT. Translation gives CASSQGFGAFF.

In this sample, this clone turned up once. The DNA for the CDR3 is TGTGCCAGCAGGAAACGAGAGGGTTTTCAGCAGTTCTTC. Translation gives CASRKREGFQQFF. V is TRBV6-5 and J is TRBJ2-1; possibly TRBD2 for D (5 bases). Germline V CDR1 and CDR2: MNHEY, SVGAGI. This CDR3 has 13 residues. V was trimmed by 6 bases and J by 11 bases, leaving 17 bases between them.

This chain links TRBV9 with TRBJ2-1, with a weak D call TRBD2 (6 bases). This CDR3 has 13 residues. The germline CDR1 and CDR2 sequences are SGDLS and YYNGEE. The germline V and J ends were trimmed by 4 bases and 8 bases, with 13 bases remaining between them. Written as DNA, the CDR3 is TGTGCCAGCAGCATCCGGGACTTCGATGAGCAGTTCTTC. Protein sequence: CASSIRDFDEQFF. The full variable domain, completed using reference TRBV9 and TRBJ2-1, is DSGVTQTPKHLITATGQRVTLRCSPRSGDLSVYWYQQSLDQGLQFLIQYYNGEERAKGNILERFSAQQFPDLHSELNLSSLELGDSALYFCASSIRDFDEQFFGPGTRLTVL.

This chain uses TRBV30 with TRBJ2-1, with unresolved D. V was trimmed by 0 bases and J by 4 bases, leaving 7 bases between them. Germline V CDR1 and CDR2: GTSNPN, SVGIG (reference sequence). CDR3 length equals 13 residues. CDR3 nucleotide sequence: TGTGCCTGGAGTGTACAGACATACAATGAGCAGTTCTTC. Protein: CAWSVQTYNEQFF. The complete variable domain, with remaining parts taken from reference TRBV30 and TRBJ2-1, reads SQTIHQWPATLVQPVGSPLSLECTVEGTSNPNLYWYRQAAGRGLQLLFYSVGIGQISSEVPQNLSASRPQDRQFILSSKKLLLSDSGFYLCAWSVQTYNEQFFGPGTRLTVL.

This chain joins TRBV19 and TRBJ1-2, with D uncertain. This CDR3 is 13 amino acids long. Germline values: CDR1 LNHDA, CDR2 SQIVND (reference sequence). The germline V and J ends were trimmed by 3 bases and 4 bases, with 9 bases remaining between them. CDR3 in DNA: TGTGCCAGTAGTATCGGGGAGAGCTATGGCTACACCTTC. Its protein product is CASSIGESYGYTF.

The rearrangement uses TRBV19 and TRBJ2-1; TRBD2 agrees at 7 bases. The CDR3 is 15 residues long. The germline CDR1 and CDR2 sequences are LNHDA and SQIVND (reference sequence). The V and J ends lost 3 bases and 0 bases, in that order; junction bases with no gene match: 2. CDR3 in DNA: TGTGCCAGTAGTATCCTAGCGGCCTCCTACAATGAGCAGTTCTTC. Protein: CASSILAASYNEQFF.

The chain couples TRBV27 to TRBJ2-2; TRBD2 might be the D (5 bases). In germline, CDR1 is MNHEY, CDR2 SMNVEV (reference sequence). Trimming removed 2 bases from V and 0 bases from J, with 13 bases in between. CDR3 size: 17 residues. The DNA of the CDR3 is TGTGCCAGCAGTTTAGGGGTGGTAGCGCCGAACACCGGGGAGCTGTTTTTT. It is translated as CASSLGVVAPNTGELFF.

The gene calls are TRBV6-5 and TRBJ2-1; TRBD1 matches at 11 bases. Germline-derived CDR1 and CDR2 are MNHEY and SVGAGI. V was pared by 1 base and J by 6 bases, with 5 bases of the junction left unmatched. The CDR3 consists of 16 residues. CDR3: CASSYFGTGGRNEQFF. The CDR3 DNA is TGTGCCAGCAGTTACTTCGGGACAGGGGGGCGCAATGAGCAGTTCTTC.

CDR3 residues: CASSLQGSTEAFF. CDR3 nucleotide sequence: TGTGCCAGCAGTCTTCAGGGGTCCACTGAAGCTTTCTTT. The J gene is TRBJ1-1, the V gene TRBV6-5; TRBD1 is a possible D gene (6 bases). V was clipped by 5 bases and J by 4 bases, with 11 bases between them. There are 13 residues in the CDR3. The germline CDR1 and CDR2 sequences are MNHEY and SVGAGI.

The gene calls are TRBV5-1 and TRBJ2-2; perhaps TRBD1 as D (5 bases). V was shortened by 3 bases and J by 5 bases, with 14 bases between the two germline ends. The V gene's germline CDR1 is SGHRS and CDR2 YFSETQ. The CDR3 is 15 amino acids. DNA of the CDR3: TGCGCCAGCAGCTCATCGACAGAAACGACCGGGGAGCTGTTTTTT. Translated, it gives CASSSSTETTGELFF.

The CDR3 here is CASSQLHDNEQFF. CDR3 coding DNA: TGTGCCAGCAGCCAACTGCACGACAATGAGCAGTTCTTC. The chain recombines TRBV25-1 with TRBJ2-1; D is ambiguous. The CDR3 extends over 13 amino acids. Between the trimmed V and J ends, which lost 6 bases and 5 bases, there was a span of 11 bases. Looked up from germline, CDR1 is MGHDK and CDR2 is SYGVNS.

This chain uses TRBV21-1 with TRBJ2-5; TRBD1 reflects the table's D call only, with no check against the DNA. TRBV21-1 represents a pseudogene. This CDR3 contains 15 residues. The CDR3 sequence: CASTGDRPYQETQYF. The CDR3 DNA follows: TGTGCCAGCACGGGGGACAGACCGTACCAAGAGACCCAGTACTTC.

This chain connects TRBV29-1 to TRBJ1-4; D not certain. The CDR3 loop spans 13 amino acids. The germline V and J ends were trimmed by 1 base and 3 bases, with 6 bases remaining between them. Germline V gives CDR1 SQVTM, CDR2 ANQGSEA. The CDR3 DNA reads as TGCAGCGTTGAAGGGCAGTCTAATGAAAAACTGTTTTTT. It is translated as CSVEGQSNEKLFF. The full variable domain, with the rest looked up from reference TRBV29-1 and TRBJ1-4, is SAVISQKPSRDICQRGTSLTIQCQVDSQVTMMFWYRQQPGQSLTLIATANQGSEATYESGFVIDKFPISRPNLTFSTLTVSNMSPEDSSIYLCSVEGQSNEKLFFGSGTQLSVL.

This chain joins TRBV7-2 and TRBJ2-3; D remains unclear. The CDR3 runs 13 residues. The germline V and J ends were trimmed by 1 base and 4 bases, with 6 bases remaining between them. Germline-derived CDR1 and CDR2 are SGHTA and FQGNSA. This CDR3 is CASSLGRADTQYF. The CDR3 nucleotides read TGTGCCAGCAGCTTAGGCCGGGCAGATACGCAGTATTTT.

This clone turned up a few times. This sequence joins TRBV21-1 and TRBJ2-7; the table's D call TRBD1 went unverified against the DNA. TRBV21-1 is deemed a pseudogene. This CDR3 contains 16 residues. The CDR3 here is CASSKTDRENTYEQYV. CDR3 bases: TGTGCCAGCAGCAAGACCGACAGGGAAAACACCTACGAGCAGTACGTC.

The chain employs TRBV6-5 and TRBJ2-3; 7 bases map to TRBD2. The CDR3 totals 14 residues. Germline CDR1 and CDR2: MNHEY and SVGAGI. The J segment lost 0 bases and the V segment lost 4 bases, leaving 1 base of the junction unmatched. The CDR3 here is CASSSSGSTDTQYF. The CDR3 nucleotides read TGTGCCAGCAGTTCTAGCGGAAGCACAGATACGCAGTATTTT.

The rearrangement uses TRBV6-6 and TRBJ2-7; 10 positions agree with TRBD1. The V and J ends lost 5 bases and 2 bases, in that order; junction bases with no gene match: 3. The CDR3 totals 14 residues. Germline-derived CDR1 and CDR2 are MNHNY and SVGAGI (reference sequence). The CDR3 region is CASSMGQGTYEQYV. The DNA for the CDR3 is TGTGCCAGCAGTATGGGACAGGGGACCTACGAGCAGTACGTC.

The chain employs TRBV21-1 and TRBJ1-3. TRBV21-1 is a recognized pseudogene. The CDR3 is 14 residues long. The CDR3: CASSLRGSGNTIYF. CDR3 in DNA: TGTGCCAGCAGCCTACGGGGCTCTGGAAACACCATATATTTT.

The J gene is TRBJ1-1, the V gene TRBV7-9, with TRBD1 matching 7 bases. Trimming removed 1 base from V and 6 bases from J; junction bases left unmatched: 8. Germline CDR1 SEHNR, CDR2 FQNEAQ (reference sequence). The CDR3 runs to 15 residues. Here the CDR3 reads CASSLVSQGEAEAFF. The CDR3 region has the DNA TGTGCCAGCAGCTTAGTGTCGCAGGGGGAGGCTGAAGCTTTCTTT.

CDR3 sequence (DNA): TGCGCCAGCAGCTGGACAGGGGGTGAGAATCAGCCCCAGCATTTT. Its protein is CASSWTGGENQPQHF. V is TRBV5-1 and J is TRBJ1-5, with 10 bases matching TRBD1. The V segment lost 3 bases and the J segment 4 bases; nucleotides outside the gene matches: 4. Germline CDR1 SGHRS, CDR2 YFSETQ. This CDR3 is built from 15 residues.

The gene calls are TRBV9 and TRBJ2-3; 9 nucleotides match TRBD2. V lost 2 bases, J lost 8 bases, and 3 bases stayed unmatched. The CDR3 loop spans 13 amino acids. Germline-derived CDR1 and CDR2 are SGDLS and YYNGEE. The CDR3 is CASSVAGGGTQYF. The CDR3 nucleotides are TGTGCCAGCAGCGTTGCGGGAGGGGGTACGCAGTATTTT.

This chain connects TRBV4-3 to TRBJ2-1; possible D gene TRBD2, 6 bases. The V end was cut by 5 bases, the J end by 10 bases, with 18 bases between. The CDR3 consists of 14 residues. The V gene's germline CDR1 is LGHNA and CDR2 YSLEER. The CDR3 DNA is TGCGCCAGCAGCGACCGACCTGGCGGGATGGAGCAGTTCTTC. Its translation is CASSDRPGGMEQFF.